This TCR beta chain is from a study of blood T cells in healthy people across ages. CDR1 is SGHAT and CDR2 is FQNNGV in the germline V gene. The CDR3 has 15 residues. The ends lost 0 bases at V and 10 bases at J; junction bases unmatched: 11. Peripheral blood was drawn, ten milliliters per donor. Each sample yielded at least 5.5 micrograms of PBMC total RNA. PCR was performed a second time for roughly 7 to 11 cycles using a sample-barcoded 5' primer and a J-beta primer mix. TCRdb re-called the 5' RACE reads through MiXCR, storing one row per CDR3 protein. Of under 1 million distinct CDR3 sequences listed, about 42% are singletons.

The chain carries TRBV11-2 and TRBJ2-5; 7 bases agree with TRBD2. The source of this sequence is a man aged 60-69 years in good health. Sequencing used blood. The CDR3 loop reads CASSLESSGRVGQYF. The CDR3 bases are TGTGCCAGCAGCTTAGAATCATCGGGGAGGGTGGGCCAGTACTTC.